The 10 T cell receptor beta chains listed next were all sequenced from one sample in a study of shared clonotypes between healthy human individuals. The method was immunoSEQ multiplex PCR; TCRdb's version includes in-frame clones alone and lacks a portion of them. The data contain some 2,400,000 clones, roughly 95% of them singletons. Sequenced sample: naive CD4+ T cells sorted from blood. Subset of the sample: CD45RA+ positively selected. These receptor sequences come from a man aged 18 to 29 in good health.

The gene calls are TRBV5-6 and TRBJ2-5; D possibly uses TRBD1 or TRBD2 (5 bases each). The CDR3 extends over 15 amino acids. Germline lookup yields CDR1 SGHDT and CDR2 YYEEEE. Trimming took off 1 base at V and 5 bases at J, with 15 bases between the two ends. The CDR3 region is CASSLPWDLRETQYF. The DNA of the CDR3 is TGTGCCAGCAGCTTGCCCTGGGACCTTAGGGAGACCCAGTACTTC.

The chain employs TRBV18 and TRBJ2-7; D not certain. Germline V gives CDR1 KGHSH, CDR2 LQKENI. V was cut by 3 bases and J by 2 bases, with 14 bases left in between. This CDR3 is 15 amino acids long. CDR3: CASSPGFARPYEQYF. The CDR3 DNA reads as TGTGCCAGCTCACCTGGATTTGCGAGACCCTACGAGCAGTACTTC.

V gene TRBV11-2 combines with J gene TRBJ1-1, with TRBD1 identical over 9 bases. CDR3 length: 16 amino acids. Germline V lookup: CDR1 SGHAT, CDR2 FQNNGV. V was clipped by 5 bases and J by 4 bases; unmatched bases: 11. The CDR3: CASSKGPGQGTTEAFF. The CDR3 nucleotides read TGTGCCAGCAGCAAAGGGCCAGGACAGGGGACCACTGAAGCTTTCTTT.

This chain uses TRBV18 with TRBJ2-1; 9 bases are shared with TRBD2. The germline gives CDR1 KGHSH, CDR2 LQKENI. This CDR3 has 17 residues. Trimming removed 4 bases from V and 1 base from J; junction bases left unmatched: 8. CDR3 in amino acids: CASSLNSGGPSYNEQFF. Written as DNA, the CDR3 is TGTGCCAGCTCACTGAATAGCGGGGGCCCTTCCTACAATGAGCAGTTCTTC.

This chain links TRBV29-1 with TRBJ1-2; D ambiguous. The CDR3 has 14 amino acids. Per germline, CDR1 SQVTM and CDR2 ANQGSEA. The V and J ends lost 1 base and 0 bases respectively, with 9 bases between them. The DNA for the CDR3 is TGCAGCGTTGAAGGCCCCGGGACTAACTATGGCTACACCTTC. This codes for CSVEGPGTNYGYTF. Together with reference TRBV29-1 and TRBJ1-2, the CDR3 gives the full variable domain: SAVISQKPSRDICQRGTSLTIQCQVDSQVTMMFWYRQQPGQSLTLIATANQGSEATYESGFVIDKFPISRPNLTFSTLTVSNMSPEDSSIYLCSVEGPGTNYGYTFGSGTRLTVV.

The chain links TRBV6-1 to TRBJ1-5; no reliable D call. CDR1 is MNHNS, CDR2 SASEGT, per germline. The ends were cut back, 3 bases at V and 2 bases at J, with 14 bases in the middle. The length of the CDR3 is 16 residues. The CDR3 region is CASSDPTGLGNQPQHF. DNA of the CDR3: TGTGCCAGCAGTGATCCGACTGGTTTAGGCAATCAGCCCCAGCATTTT.

The chain links TRBV9 to TRBJ1-2, with D possibly TRBD1 on 5 matching bases. V dropped 1 base and J dropped 4 bases, with 23 bases sitting between them. The germline V gene encodes CDR1 SGDLS and CDR2 YYNGEE. CDR3 length equals 18 residues. The DNA of the CDR3 is TGTGCCAGCAGCGTAACGCCTTCAGTAGACGGGGGTAGCTATGGCTACACCTTC. This codes for CASSVTPSVDGGSYGYTF.

The J gene is TRBJ2-7, the V gene TRBV5-1, with D possibly matching TRBD1 (5 bases). V dropped 1 base and J dropped 0 bases, with 11 bases sitting between them. Per the germline V gene, CDR1 is SGHRS and CDR2 is YFSETQ. The CDR3 is 15 residues long. CDR3 in amino acids: CASSLRGSSSYEQYF. DNA for the CDR3: TGCGCCAGCAGCTTGAGGGGCTCGAGCTCCTACGAGCAGTACTTC.

V gene TRBV11-3 combines with J gene TRBJ1-4; the D gene is possibly TRBD1 (6 bases). Per the germline V gene, CDR1 is SGHNT and CDR2 is YENEEA. CDR3 size: 18 residues. The V gene lost 1 base and the J gene lost 8 bases, with 23 bases spanning the gap. This chain's CDR3 is CASSLAGTIQGFGEKLFF. The CDR3 DNA reads TGTGCCAGCAGCTTAGCGGGGACCATACAGGGCTTCGGGGAAAAACTGTTTTTT.

The rearrangement joins TRBV25-1 to TRBJ1-4; a possible D gene is TRBD1 (6 bases). The ends were cut back, 0 bases at V and 2 bases at J, with 10 bases in the middle. This CDR3 has 16 residues. CDR1 and CDR2 (germline): MGHDK, SYGVNS. The chain's CDR3 is CASSEYKGDTNEKLFF. The CDR3 DNA is TGTGCCAGCAGTGAATATAAGGGGGATACTAATGAAAAACTGTTTTTT.